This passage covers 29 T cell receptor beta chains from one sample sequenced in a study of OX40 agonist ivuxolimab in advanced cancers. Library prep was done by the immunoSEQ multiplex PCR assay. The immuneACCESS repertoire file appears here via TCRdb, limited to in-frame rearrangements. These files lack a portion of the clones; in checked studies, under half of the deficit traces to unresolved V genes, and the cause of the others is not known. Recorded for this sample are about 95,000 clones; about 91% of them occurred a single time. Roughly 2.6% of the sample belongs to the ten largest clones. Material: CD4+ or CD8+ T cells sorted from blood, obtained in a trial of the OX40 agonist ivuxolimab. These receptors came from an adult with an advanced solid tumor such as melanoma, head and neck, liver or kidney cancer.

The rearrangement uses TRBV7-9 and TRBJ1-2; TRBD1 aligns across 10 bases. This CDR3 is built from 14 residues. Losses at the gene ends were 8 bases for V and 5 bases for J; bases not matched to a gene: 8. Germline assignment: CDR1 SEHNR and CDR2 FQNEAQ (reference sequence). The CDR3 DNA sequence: TGTGCCAGCGCTAGGACAGGGGGTGTGTATGGCTACACCTTC. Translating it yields CASARTGGVYGYTF. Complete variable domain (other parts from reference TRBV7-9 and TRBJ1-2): DTGVSQNPRHKITKRGQNVTFRCDPISEHNRLYWYRQTLGQGPEFLTYFQNEAQLEKSRLLSDRFSAERPKGSFSTLEIQRTEQGDSAMYLCASARTGGVYGYTFGSGTRLTVV.

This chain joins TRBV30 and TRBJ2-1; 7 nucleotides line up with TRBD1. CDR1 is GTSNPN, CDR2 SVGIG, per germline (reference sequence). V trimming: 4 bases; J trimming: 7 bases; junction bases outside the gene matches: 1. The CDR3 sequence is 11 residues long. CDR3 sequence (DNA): TGTGCCTGGACCAGGGGGAATGAGCAGTTCTTC. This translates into CAWTRGNEQFF.

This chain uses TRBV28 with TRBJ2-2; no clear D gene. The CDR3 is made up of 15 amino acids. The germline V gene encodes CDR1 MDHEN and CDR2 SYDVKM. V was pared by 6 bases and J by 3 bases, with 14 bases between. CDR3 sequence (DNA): TGTGCCAGCAGCTCCCAGCGCGGTTACACCGGGGAGCTGTTTTTT. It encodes CASSSQRGYTGELFF.

The CDR3 DNA is TGTGCCAGCAGTTTAACAGGGGGCAATCAGCCCCAGCATTTT. This encodes CASSLTGGNQPQHF. The V and J genes are TRBV27 and TRBJ1-5; 7 bases align to TRBD1. The CDR3 length is 14 residues. V was pared by 2 bases and J by 2 bases, with 0 bases of the junction left unmatched. Germline V gives CDR1 MNHEY, CDR2 SMNVEV (reference sequence).

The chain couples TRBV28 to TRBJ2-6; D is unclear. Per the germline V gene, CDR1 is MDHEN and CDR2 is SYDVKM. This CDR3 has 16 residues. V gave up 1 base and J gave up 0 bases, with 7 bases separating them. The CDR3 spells CASSLLRSSGANVLTF. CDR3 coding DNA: TGTGCCAGCAGTTTATTACGTTCCTCTGGGGCCAACGTCCTGACTTTC.

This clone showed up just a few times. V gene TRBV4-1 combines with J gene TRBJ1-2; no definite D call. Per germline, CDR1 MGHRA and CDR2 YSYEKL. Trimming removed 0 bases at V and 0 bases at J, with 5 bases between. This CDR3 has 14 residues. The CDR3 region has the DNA TGCGCCAGCAGCCAAGAGGAGGCTAACTATGGCTACACCTTC. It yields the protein CASSQEEANYGYTF.

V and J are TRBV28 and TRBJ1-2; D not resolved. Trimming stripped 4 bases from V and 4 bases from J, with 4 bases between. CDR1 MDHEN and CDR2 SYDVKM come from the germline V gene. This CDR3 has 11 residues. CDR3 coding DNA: TGTGCCAGCAGTTCACCCTATGGCTACACCTTC. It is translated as CASSSPYGYTF.

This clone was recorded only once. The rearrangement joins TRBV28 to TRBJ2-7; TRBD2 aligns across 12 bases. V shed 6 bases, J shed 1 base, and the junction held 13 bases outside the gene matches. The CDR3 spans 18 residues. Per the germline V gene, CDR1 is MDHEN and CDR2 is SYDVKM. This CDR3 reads CASRPTSGSTQRSYEQYF. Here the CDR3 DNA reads TGTGCCAGCAGGCCGACTAGCGGGAGCACTCAAAGGTCCTACGAGCAGTACTTC.

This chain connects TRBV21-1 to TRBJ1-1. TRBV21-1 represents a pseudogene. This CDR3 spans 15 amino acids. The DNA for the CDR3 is TGTGCCTCAATCAGGGGGGGAATAGTGAACACTGAAGCTTTCTTT. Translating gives CASIRGGIVNTEAFF.

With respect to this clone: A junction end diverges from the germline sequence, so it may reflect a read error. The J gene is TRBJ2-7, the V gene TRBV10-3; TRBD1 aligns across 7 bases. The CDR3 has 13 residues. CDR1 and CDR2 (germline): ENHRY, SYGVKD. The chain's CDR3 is CAIRTGTADLYSF. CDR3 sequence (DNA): TGTGCCATCAGGACCGGGACAGCCGATCTCTATAGCTTC.

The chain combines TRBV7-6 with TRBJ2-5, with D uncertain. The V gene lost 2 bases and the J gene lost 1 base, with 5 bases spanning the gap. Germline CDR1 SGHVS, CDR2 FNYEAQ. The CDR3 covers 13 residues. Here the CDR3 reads CASSLTLQETQYF. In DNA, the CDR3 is TGTGCCAGCAGCTTAACACTCCAAGAGACCCAGTACTTC.

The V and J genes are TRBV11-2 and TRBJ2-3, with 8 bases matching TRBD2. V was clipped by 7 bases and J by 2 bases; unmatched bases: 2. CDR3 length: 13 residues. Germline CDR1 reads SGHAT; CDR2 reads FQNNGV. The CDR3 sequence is CASTGLATDTQYF. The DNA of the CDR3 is TGTGCCAGCACCGGACTAGCCACAGATACGCAGTATTTT.

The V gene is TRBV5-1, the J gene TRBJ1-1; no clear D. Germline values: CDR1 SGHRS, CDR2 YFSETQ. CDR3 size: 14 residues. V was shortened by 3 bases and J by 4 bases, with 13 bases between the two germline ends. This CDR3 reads CASSYQDYPTEAFF. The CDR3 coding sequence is TGCGCCAGCAGCTACCAGGACTACCCCACTGAAGCTTTCTTT.

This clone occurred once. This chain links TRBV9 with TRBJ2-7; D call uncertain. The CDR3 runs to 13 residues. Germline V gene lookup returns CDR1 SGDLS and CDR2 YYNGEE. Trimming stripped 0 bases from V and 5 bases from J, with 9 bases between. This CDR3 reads CASSVAQLDEQYF. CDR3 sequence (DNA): TGTGCCAGCAGCGTAGCCCAATTAGACGAGCAGTACTTC. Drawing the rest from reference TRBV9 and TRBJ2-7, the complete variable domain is DSGVTQTPKHLITATGQRVTLRCSPRSGDLSVYWYQQSLDQGLQFLIQYYNGEERAKGNILERFSAQQFPDLHSELNLSSLELGDSALYFCASSVAQLDEQYFGPGTRLTVT.

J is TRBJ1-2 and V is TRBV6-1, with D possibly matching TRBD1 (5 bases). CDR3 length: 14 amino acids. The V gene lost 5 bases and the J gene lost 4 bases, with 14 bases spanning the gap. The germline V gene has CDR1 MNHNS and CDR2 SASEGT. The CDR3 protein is CASSTGGNGYGYTF. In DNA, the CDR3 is TGTGCCAGCAGTACCGGGGGAAACGGCTATGGCTACACCTTC.

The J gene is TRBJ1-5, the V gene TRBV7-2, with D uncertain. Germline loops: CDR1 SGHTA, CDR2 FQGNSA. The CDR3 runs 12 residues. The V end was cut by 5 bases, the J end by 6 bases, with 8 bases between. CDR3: CASSVGRQPQHF. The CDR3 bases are TGTGCCAGCAGCGTAGGGCGTCAGCCCCAGCATTTT. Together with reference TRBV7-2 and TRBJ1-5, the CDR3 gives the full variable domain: GAGVSQSPSNKVTEKGKDVELRCDPISGHTALYWYRQSLGQGLEFLIYFQGNSAPDKSGLPSDRFSAERTGGSVSTLTIQRTQQEDSAVYLCASSVGRQPQHFGDGTRLSIL.

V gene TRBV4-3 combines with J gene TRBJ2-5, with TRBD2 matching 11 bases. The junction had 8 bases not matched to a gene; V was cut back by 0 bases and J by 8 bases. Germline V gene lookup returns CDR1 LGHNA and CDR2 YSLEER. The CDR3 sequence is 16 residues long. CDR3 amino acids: CASSQDTSGGLVTQYF. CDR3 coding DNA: TGCGCCAGCAGCCAAGATACTAGCGGGGGCCTTGTTACCCAGTACTTC.

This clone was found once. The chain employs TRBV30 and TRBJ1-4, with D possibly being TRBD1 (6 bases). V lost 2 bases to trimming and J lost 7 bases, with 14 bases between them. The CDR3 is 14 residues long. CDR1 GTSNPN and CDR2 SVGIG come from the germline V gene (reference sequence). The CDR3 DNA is TGTGCCTGGAGTAAGGGGGGGGGAAGTGAAAAACTGTTTTTT. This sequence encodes CAWSKGGGSEKLFF.

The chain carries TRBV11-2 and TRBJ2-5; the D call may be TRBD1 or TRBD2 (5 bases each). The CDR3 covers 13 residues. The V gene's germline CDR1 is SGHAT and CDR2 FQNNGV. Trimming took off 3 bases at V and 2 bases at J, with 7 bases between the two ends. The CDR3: CASSLGEQETQYF. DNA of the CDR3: TGTGCCAGCAGCTTGGGGGAGCAAGAGACCCAGTACTTC.

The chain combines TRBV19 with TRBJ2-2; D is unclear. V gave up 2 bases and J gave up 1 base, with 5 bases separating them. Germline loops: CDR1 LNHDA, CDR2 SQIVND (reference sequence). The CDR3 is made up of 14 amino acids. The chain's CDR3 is CASSISGNTGELFF. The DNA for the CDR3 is TGTGCCAGTAGTATAAGTGGGAACACCGGGGAGCTGTTTTTT.

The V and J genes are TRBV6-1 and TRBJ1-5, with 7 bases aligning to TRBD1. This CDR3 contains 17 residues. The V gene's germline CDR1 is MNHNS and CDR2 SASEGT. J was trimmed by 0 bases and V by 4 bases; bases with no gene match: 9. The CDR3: CASSVRDSTYSNQPQHF. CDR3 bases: TGTGCCAGCAGTGTCCGGGACAGTACTTATAGCAATCAGCCCCAGCATTTT.

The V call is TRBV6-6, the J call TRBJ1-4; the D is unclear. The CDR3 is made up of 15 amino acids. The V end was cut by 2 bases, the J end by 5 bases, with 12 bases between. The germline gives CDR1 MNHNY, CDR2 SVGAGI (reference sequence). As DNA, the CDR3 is TGTGCCAGCAGTTACGGGCAGCCACGAAATGAAAAACTGTTTTTT. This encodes CASSYGQPRNEKLFF.

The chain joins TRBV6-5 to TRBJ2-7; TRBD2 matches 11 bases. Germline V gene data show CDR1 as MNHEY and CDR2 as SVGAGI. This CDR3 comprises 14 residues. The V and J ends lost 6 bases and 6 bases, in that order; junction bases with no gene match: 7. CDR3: CASRSIAGGREQYF. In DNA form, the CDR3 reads TGTGCCAGCAGGAGTATAGCGGGAGGGCGCGAGCAGTACTTC.

CDR3 sequence: CASSFADEQFF. For the CDR3, the DNA is TGTGCCAGCAGCTTCGCCGATGAGCAGTTCTTC. The V call is TRBV5-4, the J call TRBJ2-1; no clear D. The length of the CDR3 is 11 residues. Germline V gene data show CDR1 as SGHNT and CDR2 as YYREEE (reference sequence). The V and J ends lost 2 bases and 8 bases respectively, with 5 bases between them.

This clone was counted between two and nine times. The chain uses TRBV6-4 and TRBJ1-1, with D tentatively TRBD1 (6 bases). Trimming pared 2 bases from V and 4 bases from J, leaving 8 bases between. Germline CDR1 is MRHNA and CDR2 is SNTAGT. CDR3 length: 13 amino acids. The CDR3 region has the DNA TGTGCCAGCAGTGACGGAGGGGGCACTGAAGCTTTCTTT. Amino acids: CASSDGGGTEAFF.

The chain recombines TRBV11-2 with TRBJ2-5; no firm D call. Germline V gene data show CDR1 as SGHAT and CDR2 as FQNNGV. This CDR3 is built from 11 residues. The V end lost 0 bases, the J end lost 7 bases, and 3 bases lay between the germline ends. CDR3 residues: CASSLEVTQYF. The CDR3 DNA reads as TGTGCCAGCAGCTTAGAAGTGACCCAGTACTTC.

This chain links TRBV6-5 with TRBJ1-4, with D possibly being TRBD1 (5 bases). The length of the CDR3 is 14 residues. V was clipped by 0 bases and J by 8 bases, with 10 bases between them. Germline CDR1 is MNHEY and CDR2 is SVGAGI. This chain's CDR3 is CASSYSRQGEKLFF. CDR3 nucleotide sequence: TGTGCCAGCAGTTACTCGAGGCAGGGAGAAAAACTGTTTTTT.

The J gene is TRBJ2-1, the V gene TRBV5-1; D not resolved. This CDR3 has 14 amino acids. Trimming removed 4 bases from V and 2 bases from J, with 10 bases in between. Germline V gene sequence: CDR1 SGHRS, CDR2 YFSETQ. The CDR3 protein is CASSRQETYNEQFF. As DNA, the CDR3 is TGCGCCAGCAGCCGTCAGGAGACCTACAATGAGCAGTTCTTC.

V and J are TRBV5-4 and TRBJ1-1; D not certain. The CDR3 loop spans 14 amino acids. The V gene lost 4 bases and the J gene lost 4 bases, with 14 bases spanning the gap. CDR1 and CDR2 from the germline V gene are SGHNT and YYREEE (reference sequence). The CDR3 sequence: CASSPTAESTEAFF. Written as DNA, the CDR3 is TGTGCCAGCAGCCCGACGGCAGAAAGCACTGAAGCTTTCTTT.